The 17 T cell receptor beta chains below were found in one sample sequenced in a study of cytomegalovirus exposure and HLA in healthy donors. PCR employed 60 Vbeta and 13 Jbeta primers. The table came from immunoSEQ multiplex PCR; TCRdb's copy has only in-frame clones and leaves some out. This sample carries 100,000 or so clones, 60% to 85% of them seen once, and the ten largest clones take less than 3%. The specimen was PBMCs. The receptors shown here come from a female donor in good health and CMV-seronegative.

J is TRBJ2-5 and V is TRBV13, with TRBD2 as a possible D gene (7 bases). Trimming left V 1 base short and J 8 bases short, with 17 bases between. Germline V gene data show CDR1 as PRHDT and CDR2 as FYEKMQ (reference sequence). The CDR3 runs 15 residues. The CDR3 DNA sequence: TGTGCCAGCAGCTTAGAGGGGGGGGCCGGGAGAACCCAGTACTTC. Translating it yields CASSLEGGAGRTQYF.

CDR3 nucleotide sequence: TGTGCCAGCAGCCCCGGGACAGGGAAGGCCAAATACAATGAGCAGTTCTTC. This sequence encodes CASSPGTGKAKYNEQFF. The chain uses TRBV11-3 and TRBJ2-1; TRBD1 matches at 9 bases. Germline V gives CDR1 SGHNT, CDR2 YENEEA. The CDR3 runs 17 residues. Germline trimming cut 5 bases from V and 4 bases from J; bases unmatched to any gene: 12.

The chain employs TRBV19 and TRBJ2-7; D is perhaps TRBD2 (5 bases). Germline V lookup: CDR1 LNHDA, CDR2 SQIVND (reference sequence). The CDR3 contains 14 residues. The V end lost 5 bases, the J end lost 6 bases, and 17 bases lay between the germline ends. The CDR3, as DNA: TGTGCCAGTAGTGCGGGCCCCGCGAGAGGCGAGCAGTACTTC. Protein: CASSAGPARGEQYF.

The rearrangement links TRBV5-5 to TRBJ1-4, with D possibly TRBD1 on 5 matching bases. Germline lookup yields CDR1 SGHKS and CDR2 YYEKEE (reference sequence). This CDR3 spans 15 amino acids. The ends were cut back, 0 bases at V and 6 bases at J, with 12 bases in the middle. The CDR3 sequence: CASSLARQSYEKLFF. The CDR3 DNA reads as TGTGCCAGCAGCTTGGCCAGACAGAGCTATGAAAAACTGTTTTTT. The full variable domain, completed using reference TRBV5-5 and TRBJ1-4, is DAGVTQSPTHLIKTRGQQVTLRCSPISGHKSVSWYQQVLGQGPQFIFQYYEKEERGRGNFPDRFSARQFPNYSSELNVNALLLGDSALYLCASSLARQSYEKLFFGSGTQLSVL.

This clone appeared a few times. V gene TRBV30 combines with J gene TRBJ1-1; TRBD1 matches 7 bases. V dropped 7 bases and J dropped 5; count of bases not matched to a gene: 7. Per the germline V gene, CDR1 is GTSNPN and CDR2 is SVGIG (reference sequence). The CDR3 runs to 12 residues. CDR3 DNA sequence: TGTGCCTCCAAGGGGGCATGGACTGAAGCTTTCTTT. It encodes CASKGAWTEAFF.

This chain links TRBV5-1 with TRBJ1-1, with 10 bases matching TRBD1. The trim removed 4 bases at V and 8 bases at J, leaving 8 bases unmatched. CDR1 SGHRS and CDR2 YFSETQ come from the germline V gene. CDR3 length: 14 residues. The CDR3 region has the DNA TGCGCCAGCAGCCCGACAGGGGGCTCCCTAGAAGCTTTCTTT. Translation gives CASSPTGGSLEAFF.

In DNA form, the CDR3 reads TGTGCCAGCAGACCCGGACTGACACTAAACTATGGCTACACCTTC. Amino acids: CASRPGLTLNYGYTF. The chain joins TRBV6-5 to TRBJ1-2; D call uncertain. Germline V gene lookup returns CDR1 MNHEY and CDR2 SVGAGI. This CDR3 is built from 15 residues. V was pared by 6 bases and J by 2 bases, with 16 bases between.

CDR3 protein: CASSPPSGQGAGNTIYF. In nucleotides, the CDR3 is TGTGCCAGTAGCCCCCCCTCGGGACAGGGGGCTGGAAACACCATATATTTT. The chain uses TRBV19 and TRBJ1-3, with TRBD1 identical over 11 bases. This CDR3 comprises 17 residues. Germline CDR1 and CDR2: LNHDA and SQIVND (reference sequence). The trim removed 6 bases at V and 2 bases at J, leaving 9 bases unmatched.

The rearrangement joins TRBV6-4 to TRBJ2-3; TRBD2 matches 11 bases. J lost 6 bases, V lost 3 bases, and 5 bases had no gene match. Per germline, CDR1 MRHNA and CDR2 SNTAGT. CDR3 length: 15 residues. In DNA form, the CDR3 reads TGTGCCAGCAGTGAAACGGCTAGCGGGGGGGATACGCAGTATTTT. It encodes CASSETASGGDTQYF.

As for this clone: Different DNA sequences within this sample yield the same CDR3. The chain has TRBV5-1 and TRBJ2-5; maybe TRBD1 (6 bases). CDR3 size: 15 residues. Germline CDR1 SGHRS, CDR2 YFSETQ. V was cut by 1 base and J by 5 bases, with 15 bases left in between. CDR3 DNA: TGCGCCAGCAGCTTGTCGCGGAGACAGGAGGAGACCCAGTACTTC. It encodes CASSLSRRQEETQYF.

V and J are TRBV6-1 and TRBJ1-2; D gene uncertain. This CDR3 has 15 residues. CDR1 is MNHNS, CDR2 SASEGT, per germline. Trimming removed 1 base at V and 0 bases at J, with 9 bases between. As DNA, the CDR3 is TGTGCCAGCAGTGAAGTGGTCAGTCCTAACTATGGCTACACCTTC. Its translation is CASSEVVSPNYGYTF.

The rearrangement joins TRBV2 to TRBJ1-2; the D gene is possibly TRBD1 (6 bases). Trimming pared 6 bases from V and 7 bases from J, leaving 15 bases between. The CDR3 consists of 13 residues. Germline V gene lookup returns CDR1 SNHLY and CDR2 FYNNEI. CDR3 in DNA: TGTGCCAGCAGAAAACAGGGTTGGTTTGGCTACACCTTC. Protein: CASRKQGWFGYTF.

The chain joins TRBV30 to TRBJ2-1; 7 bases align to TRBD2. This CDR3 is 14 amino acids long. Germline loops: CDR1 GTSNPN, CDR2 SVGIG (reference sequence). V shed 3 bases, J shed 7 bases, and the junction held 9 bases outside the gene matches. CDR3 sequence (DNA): TGTGCCTGGAGCGGGGGGTATGGTTCGAATGAGCAGTTCTTC. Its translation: CAWSGGYGSNEQFF.

CDR3 loop: CASSSRDRNTEAFF. The CDR3 coding sequence is TGTGCCAGCAGCTCCCGGGACAGGAACACTGAAGCTTTCTTT. J is TRBJ1-1 and V is TRBV11-2, with TRBD1 identical over 7 bases. Trimming cost V 4 bases and J 1 base; bases outside gene matches: 3. CDR1 is SGHAT and CDR2 is FQNNGV in the germline V gene. The CDR3 is made up of 14 amino acids. The variable domain in full, completed from reference TRBV11-2 and TRBJ1-1, reads EAGVAQSPRYKIIEKRQSVAFWCNPISGHATLYWYQQILGQGPKLLIQFQNNGVVDDSQLPKDRFSAERLKGVDSTLKIQPAKLEDSAVYLCASSSRDRNTEAFFGQGTRLTVV.

The CDR3 sequence: CASSAGTGIVEQYF. CDR3 nucleotides: TGTGCCAGCAGCGCCGGGACAGGGATCGTCGAGCAGTACTTC. The chain has TRBV11-2 and TRBJ2-7; 9 bases map to TRBD1. V shed 5 bases and J 6 bases; nucleotides not matched to a gene: 8. This CDR3 contains 14 residues. The germline gives CDR1 SGHAT, CDR2 FQNNGV.

CDR3 sequence reads: CASSQERAGASSYNEQFF. CDR3 coding DNA: TGCGCCAGCAGCCAAGAAAGAGCGGGGGCTAGCTCCTACAATGAGCAGTTCTTC. This chain connects TRBV4-3 to TRBJ2-1; 8 nucleotides align to TRBD2. The CDR3 is 18 residues long. V shed 0 bases, J shed 0 bases, and the junction held 7 bases outside the gene matches. Germline V gives CDR1 LGHNA, CDR2 YSLEER.

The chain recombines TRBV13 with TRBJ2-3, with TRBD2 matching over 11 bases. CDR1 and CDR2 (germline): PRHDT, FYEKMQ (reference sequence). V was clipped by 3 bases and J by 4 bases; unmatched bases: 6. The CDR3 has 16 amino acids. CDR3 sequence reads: CASSFGVAGGADTQYF. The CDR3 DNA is TGTGCCAGCAGCTTTGGGGTAGCGGGGGGGGCAGATACGCAGTATTTT.